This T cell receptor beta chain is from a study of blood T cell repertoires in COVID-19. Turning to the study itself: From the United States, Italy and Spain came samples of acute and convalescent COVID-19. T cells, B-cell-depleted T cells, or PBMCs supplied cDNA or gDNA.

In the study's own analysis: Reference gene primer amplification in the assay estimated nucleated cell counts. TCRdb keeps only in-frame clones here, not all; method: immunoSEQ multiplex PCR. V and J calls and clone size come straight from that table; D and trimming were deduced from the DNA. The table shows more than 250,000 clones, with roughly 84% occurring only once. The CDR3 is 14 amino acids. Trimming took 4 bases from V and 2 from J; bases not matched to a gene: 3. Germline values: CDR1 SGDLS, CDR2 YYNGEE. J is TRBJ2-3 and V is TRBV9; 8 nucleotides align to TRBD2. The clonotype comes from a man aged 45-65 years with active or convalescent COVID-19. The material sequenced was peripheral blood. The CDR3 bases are TGTGCCAGCAGCTTAGGACTAGCCACAGATACGCAGTATTTT. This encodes CASSLGLATDTQYF.